These 9 T cell receptor beta chains came from one sample sequenced in a study of human thymus T cells. The table came from immunoSEQ multiplex PCR; TCRdb's copy has only in-frame clones and leaves some out. The data contain around 130,000 clones, around 94% of them singletons. During corrective heart surgery, resections were taken, and the thymus tissue came from them. Input material: thymus tissue. The receptors come from a boy in the first two years of life with a congenital heart defect but otherwise immunologically healthy.

The V call is TRBV7-8, the J call TRBJ2-3; unclear D gene. The germline V and J ends were trimmed by 7 bases and 5 bases, with 25 bases remaining between them. The CDR3 has 17 amino acids. The germline V gene encodes CDR1 SGHVS and CDR2 FQNEAQ. CDR3 nucleotide sequence: TGTGCCAGCACCAAGAAGGGTGGGTGGCGCCCGGAAGATACGCAGTATTTT. This gives the protein CASTKKGGWRPEDTQYF. The full variable domain, in which reference TRBV7-8 and TRBJ2-3 provide the parts outside the CDR3, is GAGVSQSPRYKVAKRGQDVALRCDPISGHVSLFWYQQALGQGPEFLTYFQNEAQLDKSGLPSDRFFAERPEGSVSTLKIQRTQQEDSAVYLCASTKKGGWRPEDTQYFGPGTRLTVL.

J is TRBJ2-1 and V is TRBV19; D not certain. This CDR3 comprises 14 residues. With 6 bases removed from V and 0 bases from J, the gap between germline ends came to 9 bases. Looked up from germline, CDR1 is LNHDA and CDR2 is SQIVND (reference sequence). The CDR3 region has the DNA TGTGCCAGTAGCGTGGTTAGCTCCTACAATGAGCAGTTCTTC. This gives the protein CASSVVSSYNEQFF.

The rearrangement uses TRBV9 and TRBJ2-3; D may be TRBD2 (5 bases). This CDR3 contains 19 residues. Trimming took 1 base from V and 3 from J, leaving 24 bases between them. In germline, CDR1 is SGDLS, CDR2 YYNGEE. DNA for the CDR3: TGTGCCAGCAGCGTAAATGCATCGGGATGGGGTAAATGGACAGATACGCAGTATTTT. Translated, it gives CASSVNASGWGKWTDTQYF.

The J gene is TRBJ1-1, the V gene TRBV30; no firm D call. The CDR3 length is 13 residues. Trimming took 2 bases from V and 1 from J, leaving 8 bases between them. The germline gives CDR1 GTSNPN, CDR2 SVGIG (reference sequence). The chain's CDR3 is CAWSLLSNTEAFF. The CDR3 DNA is TGTGCCTGGAGTCTGCTCTCGAACACTGAAGCTTTCTTT.

The genes are TRBV19 and TRBJ1-5; weak D call: TRBD1 (6 bases). The V and J ends lost 8 bases and 6 bases respectively, with 14 bases between them. The CDR3 length is 13 residues. CDR1 is LNHDA, CDR2 SQIVND, per germline (reference sequence). CDR3 protein: CASLDRRGQPQHF. CDR3 DNA: TGTGCCAGTCTTGACAGGAGGGGTCAGCCCCAGCATTTT. Full variable domain (missing parts from reference TRBV19 and TRBJ1-5): DGGITQSPKYLFRKEGQNVTLSCEQNLNHDAMYWYRQDPGQGLRLIYYSQIVNDFQKGDIAEGYSVSREKKESFPLTVTSAQKNPTAFYLCASLDRRGQPQHFGDGTRLSIL.

The CDR3, as DNA: TGTGCCAGCAGTTCTACCGGGACAGGGGGCGACTATGGCTACACCTTC. As protein: CASSSTGTGGDYGYTF. The gene calls are TRBV6-5 and TRBJ1-2; the match to TRBD1 covers 12 bases. CDR1 and CDR2 from the germline V gene are MNHEY and SVGAGI. J gave up 3 bases and V 4 bases, and 6 bases lay outside the gene matches. This CDR3 spans 16 amino acids.

The V and J genes are TRBV30 and TRBJ1-1, with D unclear. V gave up 3 bases and J gave up 10 bases, with 12 bases separating them. The CDR3 extends over 11 amino acids. Germline V gene lookup returns CDR1 GTSNPN and CDR2 SVGIG (reference sequence). CDR3 DNA sequence: TGTGCCTGGAGCCCCCCAGTGGGAGCTTTCTTT. Translated: CAWSPPVGAFF.

V gene TRBV30 combines with J gene TRBJ1-6; unclear D gene. This CDR3 spans 17 amino acids. V was clipped by 2 bases and J by 0 bases, with 14 bases between them. From germline, CDR1 is GTSNPN and CDR2 SVGIG (reference sequence). As DNA, the CDR3 is TGTGCCTGGAGTCCCCATACGGAGAGCTCCTATAATTCACCCCTCCACTTT. Its translation is CAWSPHTESSYNSPLHF.

The J gene is TRBJ2-3, the V gene TRBV27; 8 bases fit TRBD2. Germline CDR1 reads MNHEY; CDR2 reads SMNVEV (reference sequence). This CDR3 has 16 amino acids. Germline trimming cut 0 bases from V and 3 bases from J; bases unmatched to any gene: 5. CDR3 DNA: TGTGCCAGCAGTTTATCTCCTGAGCGGGGGACAGATACGCAGTATTTT. As protein: CASSLSPERGTDTQYF.